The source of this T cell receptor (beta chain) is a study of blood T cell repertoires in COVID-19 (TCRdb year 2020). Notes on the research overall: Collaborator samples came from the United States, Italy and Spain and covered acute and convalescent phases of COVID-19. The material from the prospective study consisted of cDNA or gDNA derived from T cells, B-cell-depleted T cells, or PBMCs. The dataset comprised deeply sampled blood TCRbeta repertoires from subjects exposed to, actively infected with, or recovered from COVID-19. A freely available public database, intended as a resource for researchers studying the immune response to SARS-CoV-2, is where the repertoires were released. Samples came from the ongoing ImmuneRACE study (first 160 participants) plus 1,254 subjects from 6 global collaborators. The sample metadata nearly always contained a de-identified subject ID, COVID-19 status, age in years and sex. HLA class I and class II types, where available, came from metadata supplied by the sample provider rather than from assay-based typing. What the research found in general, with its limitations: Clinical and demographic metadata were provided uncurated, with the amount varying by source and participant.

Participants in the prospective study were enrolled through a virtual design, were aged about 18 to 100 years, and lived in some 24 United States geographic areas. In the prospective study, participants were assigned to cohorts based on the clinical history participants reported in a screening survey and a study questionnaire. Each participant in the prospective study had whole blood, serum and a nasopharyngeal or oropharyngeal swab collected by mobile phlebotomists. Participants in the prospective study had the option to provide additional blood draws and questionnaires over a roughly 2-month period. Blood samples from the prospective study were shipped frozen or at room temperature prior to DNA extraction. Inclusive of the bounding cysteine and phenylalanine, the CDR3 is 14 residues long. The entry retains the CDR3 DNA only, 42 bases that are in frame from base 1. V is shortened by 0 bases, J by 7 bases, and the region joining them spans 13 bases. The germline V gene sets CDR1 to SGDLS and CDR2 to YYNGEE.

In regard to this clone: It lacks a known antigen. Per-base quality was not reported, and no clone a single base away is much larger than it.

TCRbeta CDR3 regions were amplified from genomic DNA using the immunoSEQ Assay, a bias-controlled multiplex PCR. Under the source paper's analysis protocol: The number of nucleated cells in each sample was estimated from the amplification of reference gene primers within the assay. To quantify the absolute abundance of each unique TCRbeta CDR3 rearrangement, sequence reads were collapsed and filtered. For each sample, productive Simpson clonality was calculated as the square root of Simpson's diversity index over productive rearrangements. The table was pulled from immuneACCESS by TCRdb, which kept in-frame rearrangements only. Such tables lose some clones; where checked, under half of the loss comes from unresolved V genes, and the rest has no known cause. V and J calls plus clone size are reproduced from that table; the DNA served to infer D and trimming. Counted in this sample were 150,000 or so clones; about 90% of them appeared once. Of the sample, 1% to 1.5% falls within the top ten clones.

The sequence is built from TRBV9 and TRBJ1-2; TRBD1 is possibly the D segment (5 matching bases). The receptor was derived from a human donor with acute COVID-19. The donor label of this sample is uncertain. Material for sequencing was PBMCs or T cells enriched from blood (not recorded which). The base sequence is TGTGCCAGCAGCGTAGGGCAGGGCTTAGGTGGCTACACCTTC. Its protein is CASSVGQGLGGYTF.